This T cell receptor beta chain originates from a study of blood T cell repertoires in COVID-19. Study summary: The origin of the acute and convalescent COVID-19 samples was the United States, Italy and Spain.

The germline CDR1 and CDR2 sequences are SGHAT and FQNNGV. The CDR3 length is 12 residues. Trimming left V 1 base short and J 6 bases short, with 6 bases between. Authors' processing steps: For nucleated cells, counts were estimated from reference gene primer amplification. Method: immunoSEQ multiplex PCR; TCRdb's copy keeps in-frame clones and lacks some. D and trimming were read from the DNA, whereas the V and J calls and clone size are those reported in that table. The repertoire holds about 86,000 clones, with 80% to 90% as singletons. The origin of this receptor is a woman in her fifties or sixties with acute COVID-19. The chain links TRBV11-2 to TRBJ1-1; maybe TRBD1 (5 bases). Material for sequencing was PBMCs or T cells enriched from blood (not recorded which). CDR3 protein: CASSLVGPEAFF. DNA of the CDR3: TGTGCCAGCAGCTTAGTGGGGCCTGAAGCTTTCTTT. Full variable domain (outside the CDR3, taken from reference TRBV11-2 and TRBJ1-1): EAGVAQSPRYKIIEKRQSVAFWCNPISGHATLYWYQQILGQGPKLLIQFQNNGVVDDSQLPKDRFSAERLKGVDSTLKIQPAKLEDSAVYLCASSLVGPEAFFGQGTRLTVV.